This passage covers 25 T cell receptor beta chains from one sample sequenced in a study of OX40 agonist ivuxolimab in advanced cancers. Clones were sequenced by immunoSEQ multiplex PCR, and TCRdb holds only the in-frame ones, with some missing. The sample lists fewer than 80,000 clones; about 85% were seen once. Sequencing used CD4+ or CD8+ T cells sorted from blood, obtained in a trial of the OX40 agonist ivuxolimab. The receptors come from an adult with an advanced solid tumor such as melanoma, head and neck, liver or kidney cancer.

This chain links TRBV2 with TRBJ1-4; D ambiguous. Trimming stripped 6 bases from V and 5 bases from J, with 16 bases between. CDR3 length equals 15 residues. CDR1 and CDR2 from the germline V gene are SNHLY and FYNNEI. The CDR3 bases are TGTGCCAGCAGCCGGGATCGGACGGGGAATGAAAAACTGTTTTTT. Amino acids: CASSRDRTGNEKLFF.

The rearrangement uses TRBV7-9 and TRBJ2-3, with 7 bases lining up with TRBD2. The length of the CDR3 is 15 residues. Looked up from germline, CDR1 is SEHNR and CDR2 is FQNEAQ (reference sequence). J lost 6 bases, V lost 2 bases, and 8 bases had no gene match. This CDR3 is CASSLSSGARDTQYF. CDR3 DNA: TGTGCCAGCAGCTTATCGAGCGGGGCGAGGGATACGCAGTATTTT.

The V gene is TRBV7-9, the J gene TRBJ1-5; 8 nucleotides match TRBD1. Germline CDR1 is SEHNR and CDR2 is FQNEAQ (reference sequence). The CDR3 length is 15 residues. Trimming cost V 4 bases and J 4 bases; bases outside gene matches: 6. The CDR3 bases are TGTGCCAGCAGCTATGGACAGGGCCGGAATCAGCCCCAGCATTTT. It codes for CASSYGQGRNQPQHF.

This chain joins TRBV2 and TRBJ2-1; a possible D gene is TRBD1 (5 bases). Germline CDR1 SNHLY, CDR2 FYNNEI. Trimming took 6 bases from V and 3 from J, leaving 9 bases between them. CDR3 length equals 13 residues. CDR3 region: CASSRDSYNEQFF. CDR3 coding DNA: TGTGCCAGCAGCCGAGACAGCTACAATGAGCAGTTCTTC. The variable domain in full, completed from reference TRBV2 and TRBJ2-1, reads EPEVTQTPSHQVTQMGQEVILRCVPISNHLYFYWYRQILGQKVEFLVSFYNNEISEKSEIFDDQFSVERPDGSNFTLKIRSTKLEDSAMYFCASSRDSYNEQFFGPGTRLTVL.

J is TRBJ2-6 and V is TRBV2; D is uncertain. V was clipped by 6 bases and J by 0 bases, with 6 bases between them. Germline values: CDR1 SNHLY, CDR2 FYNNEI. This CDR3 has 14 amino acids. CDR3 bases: TGTGCCAGCAGGCAGTCCTCTGGGGCCAACGTCCTGACTTTC. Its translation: CASRQSSGANVLTF.

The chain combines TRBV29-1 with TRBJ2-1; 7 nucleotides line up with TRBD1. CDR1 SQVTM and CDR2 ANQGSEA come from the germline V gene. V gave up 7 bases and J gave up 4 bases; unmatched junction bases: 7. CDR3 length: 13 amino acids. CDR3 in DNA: TGCAGCGCTGGGACAGACCCATACAATGAGCAGTTCTTC. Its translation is CSAGTDPYNEQFF.

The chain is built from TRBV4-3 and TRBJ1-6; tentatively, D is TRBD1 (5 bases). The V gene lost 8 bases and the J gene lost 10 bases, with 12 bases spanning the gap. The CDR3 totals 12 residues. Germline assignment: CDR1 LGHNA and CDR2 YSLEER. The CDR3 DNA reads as TGCGCCAGCCAGGGTGGGAACTCACCCCTCCACTTT. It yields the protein CASQGGNSPLHF.

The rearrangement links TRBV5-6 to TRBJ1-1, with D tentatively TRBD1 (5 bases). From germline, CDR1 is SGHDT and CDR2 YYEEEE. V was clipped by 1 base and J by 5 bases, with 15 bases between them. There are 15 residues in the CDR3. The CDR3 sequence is CASSLFGREVTEAFF. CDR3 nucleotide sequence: TGTGCCAGCAGCTTGTTTGGCAGGGAGGTGACTGAAGCTTTCTTT. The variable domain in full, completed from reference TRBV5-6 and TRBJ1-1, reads DAGVTQSPTHLIKTRGQQVTLRCSPKSGHDTVSWYQQALGQGPQFIFQYYEEEERQRGNFPDRFSGHQFPNYSSELNVNALLLGDSALYLCASSLFGREVTEAFFGQGTRLTVV.

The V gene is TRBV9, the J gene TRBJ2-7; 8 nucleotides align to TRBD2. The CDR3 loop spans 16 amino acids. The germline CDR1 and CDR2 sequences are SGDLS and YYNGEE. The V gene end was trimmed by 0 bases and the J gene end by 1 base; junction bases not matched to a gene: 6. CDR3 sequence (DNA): TGTGCCAGCAGCGTAGGTTTTGGGACTAGTTCCTACGAGCAGTACTTC. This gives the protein CASSVGFGTSSYEQYF.

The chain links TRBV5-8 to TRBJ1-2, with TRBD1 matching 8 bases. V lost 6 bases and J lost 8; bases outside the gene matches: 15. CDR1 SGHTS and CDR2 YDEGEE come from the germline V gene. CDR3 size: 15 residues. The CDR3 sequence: CASMPGTGPFGGYTF. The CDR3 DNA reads TGTGCCAGCATGCCCGGGACAGGTCCGTTTGGAGGCTACACCTTC.

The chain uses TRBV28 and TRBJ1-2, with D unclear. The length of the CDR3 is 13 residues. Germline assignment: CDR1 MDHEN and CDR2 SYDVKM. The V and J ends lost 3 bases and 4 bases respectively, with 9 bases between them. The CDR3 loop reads CASSFSLSYGYTF. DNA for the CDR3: TGTGCCAGCAGTTTCTCTCTGTCCTATGGCTACACCTTC.

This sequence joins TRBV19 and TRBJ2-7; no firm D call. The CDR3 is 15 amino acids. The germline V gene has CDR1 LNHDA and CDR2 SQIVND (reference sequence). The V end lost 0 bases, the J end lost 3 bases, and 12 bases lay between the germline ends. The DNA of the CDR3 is TGTGCCAGTAGTATAGACCAGCCCGTTATCTACGAGCAGTACTTC. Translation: CASSIDQPVIYEQYF.

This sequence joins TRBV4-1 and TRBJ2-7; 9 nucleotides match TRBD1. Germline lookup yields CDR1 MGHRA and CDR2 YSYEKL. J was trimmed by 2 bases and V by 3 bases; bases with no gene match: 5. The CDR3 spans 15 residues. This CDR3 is CASSQRTGVAYEQYF. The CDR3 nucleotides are TGCGCCAGCAGCCAGAGGACAGGGGTGGCCTACGAGCAGTACTTC.

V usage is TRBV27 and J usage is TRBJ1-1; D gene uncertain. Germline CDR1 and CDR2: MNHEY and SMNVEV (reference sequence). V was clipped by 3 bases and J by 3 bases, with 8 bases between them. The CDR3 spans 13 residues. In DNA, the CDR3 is TGTGCCAGCAGTTTCGAGGGTTACACTGAAGCTTTCTTT. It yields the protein CASSFEGYTEAFF.

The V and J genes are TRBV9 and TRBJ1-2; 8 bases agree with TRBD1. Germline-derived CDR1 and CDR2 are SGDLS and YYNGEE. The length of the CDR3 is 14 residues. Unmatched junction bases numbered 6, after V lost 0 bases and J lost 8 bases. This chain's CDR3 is CASSVGGQGRGYTF. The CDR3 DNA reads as TGTGCCAGCAGCGTAGGAGGACAGGGCCGGGGCTACACCTTC.

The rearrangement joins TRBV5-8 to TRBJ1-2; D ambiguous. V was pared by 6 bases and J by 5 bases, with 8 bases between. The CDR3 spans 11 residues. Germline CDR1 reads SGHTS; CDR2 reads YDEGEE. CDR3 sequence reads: CASTRDYGYTF. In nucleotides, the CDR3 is TGTGCCAGCACCCGGGATTATGGCTACACCTTC.

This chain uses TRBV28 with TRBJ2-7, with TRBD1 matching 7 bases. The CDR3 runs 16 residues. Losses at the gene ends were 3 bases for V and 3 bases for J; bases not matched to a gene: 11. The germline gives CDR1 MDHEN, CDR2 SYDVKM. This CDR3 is CASSFRRDRVRYEQYF. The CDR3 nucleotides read TGTGCCAGCAGTTTCCGGCGTGACAGGGTTCGCTACGAGCAGTACTTC.

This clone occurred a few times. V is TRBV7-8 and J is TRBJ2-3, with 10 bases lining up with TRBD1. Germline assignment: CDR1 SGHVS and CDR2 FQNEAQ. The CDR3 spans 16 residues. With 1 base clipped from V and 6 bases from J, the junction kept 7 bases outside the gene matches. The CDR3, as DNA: TGTGCCAGCAGCTTAGGCCGGGACAGGGGCGGGGATACGCAGTATTTT. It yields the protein CASSLGRDRGGDTQYF.

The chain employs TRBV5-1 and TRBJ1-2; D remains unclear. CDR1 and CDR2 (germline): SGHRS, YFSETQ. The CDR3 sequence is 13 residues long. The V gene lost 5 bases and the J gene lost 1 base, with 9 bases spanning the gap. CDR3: CASSPESNYGYTF. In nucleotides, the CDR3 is TGCGCCAGCAGTCCAGAGAGTAACTATGGCTACACCTTC. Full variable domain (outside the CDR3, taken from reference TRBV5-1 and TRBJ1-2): KAGVTQTPRYLIKTRGQQVTLSCSPISGHRSVSWYQQTPGQGLQFLFEYFSETQRNKGNFPGRFSGRQFSNSRSEMNVSTLELGDSALYLCASSPESNYGYTFGSGTRLTVV.

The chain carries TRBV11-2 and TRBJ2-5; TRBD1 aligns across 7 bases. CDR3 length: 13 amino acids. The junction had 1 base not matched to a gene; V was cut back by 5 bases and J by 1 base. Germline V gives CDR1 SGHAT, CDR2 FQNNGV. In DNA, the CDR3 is TGTGCCAGCAGCCGGGACAGCCAAGAGACCCAGTACTTC. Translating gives CASSRDSQETQYF.

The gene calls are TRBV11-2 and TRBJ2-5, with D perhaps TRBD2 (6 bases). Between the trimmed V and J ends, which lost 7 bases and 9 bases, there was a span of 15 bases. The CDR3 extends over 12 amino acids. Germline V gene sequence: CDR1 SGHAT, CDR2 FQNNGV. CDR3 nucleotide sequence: TGTGCCAGCACCTCCCCTGAGCGGGCCCAGTACTTC. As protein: CASTSPERAQYF.

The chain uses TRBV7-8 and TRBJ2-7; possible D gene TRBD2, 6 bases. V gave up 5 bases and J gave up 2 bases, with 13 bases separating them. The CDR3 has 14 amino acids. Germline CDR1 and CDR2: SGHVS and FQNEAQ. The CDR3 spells CASSNLASAYEQYF. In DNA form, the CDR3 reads TGTGCCAGCAGCAATCTAGCGTCAGCCTACGAGCAGTACTTC.

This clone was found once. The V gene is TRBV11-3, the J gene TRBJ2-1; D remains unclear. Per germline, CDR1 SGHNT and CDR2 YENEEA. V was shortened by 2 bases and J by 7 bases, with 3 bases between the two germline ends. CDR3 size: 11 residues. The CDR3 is CASSLRNEQFF. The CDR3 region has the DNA TGTGCCAGCAGCTTAAGGAATGAGCAGTTCTTC.

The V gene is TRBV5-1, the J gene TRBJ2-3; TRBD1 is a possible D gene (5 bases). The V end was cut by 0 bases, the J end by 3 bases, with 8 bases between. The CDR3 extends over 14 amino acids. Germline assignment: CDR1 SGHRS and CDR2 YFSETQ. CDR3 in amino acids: CASSLEAGTDTQYF. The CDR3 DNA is TGCGCCAGCAGCTTGGAGGCAGGGACAGATACGCAGTATTTT. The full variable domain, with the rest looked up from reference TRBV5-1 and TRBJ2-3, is KAGVTQTPRYLIKTRGQQVTLSCSPISGHRSVSWYQQTPGQGLQFLFEYFSETQRNKGNFPGRFSGRQFSNSRSEMNVSTLELGDSALYLCASSLEAGTDTQYFGPGTRLTVL.

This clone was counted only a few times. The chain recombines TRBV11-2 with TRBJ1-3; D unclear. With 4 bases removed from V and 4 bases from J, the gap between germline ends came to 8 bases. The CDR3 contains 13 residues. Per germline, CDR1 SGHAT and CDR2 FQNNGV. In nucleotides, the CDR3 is TGTGCCAGCAGCTCGAGGATGGGAAACACCATATATTTT. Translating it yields CASSSRMGNTIYF. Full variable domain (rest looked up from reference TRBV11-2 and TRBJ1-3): EAGVAQSPRYKIIEKRQSVAFWCNPISGHATLYWYQQILGQGPKLLIQFQNNGVVDDSQLPKDRFSAERLKGVDSTLKIQPAKLEDSAVYLCASSSRMGNTIYFGEGSWLTVV.